Here is one TCR beta chain with its context. Its antigen is undetermined. This CDR3 region has 13 residues. Making the TCR beta cDNA relied on 5'RACE template switching with UMIs. One entry per CDR3 protein, without DNA, is what TCRdb gives after re-calling the 5' RACE reads. This sample's table reports some 600,000 distinct CDR3 sequences. This specimen comes from a study of T cells expressing NK-cell markers. Study in general: Seven HCMV-seropositive donors and one seronegative donor made up the eight sequenced donors.

Findings and limits, study-wide: The study left the HCMV specificity of expanded NKG2C+ T cell clones unresolved. About 1.0-7.5% of CD8+ T cells in roughly six donors belonged to dominant NKG2C+ clonotypes.

This chain joins TRBV12-3 or TRBV12-4 and TRBJ2-5; without DNA, the TCRdb call of TRBD2 cannot be checked. Sequences were obtained from blood T cells: a sorted CD56 or NKG2C T cell subset, CD4+ or CD8+ T cells, or bulk PBMC T cells (not recorded which). The TCR originated in a man younger than 35 in good health. The CDR3 here is CASSRQLGLLQYF.